These 21 T cell receptor beta chains share one sample of origin, sequenced in a study of cytomegalovirus exposure and HLA in healthy donors. Produced via immunoSEQ multiplex PCR; TCRdb's table is partial and in-frame only. The table lists a few hundred thousand clones, 65% to 90% of them singletons, with roughly 1% in the top ten. Material: PBMCs. The source is a woman aged 18-29 years in good health and CMV-seronegative.

The rearrangement joins TRBV2 to TRBJ1-5, with 7 bases identical to TRBD1. Germline V gives CDR1 SNHLY, CDR2 FYNNEI. With V trimmed by 7 bases and J by 4 bases, 7 bases remained unmatched. This CDR3 region has 14 residues. The CDR3 reads CASNDREWNQPQHF. Written as DNA, the CDR3 is TGTGCCAGCAACGACAGGGAATGGAATCAGCCCCAGCATTTT.

The table lists this clone with a count of one. The gene calls are TRBV2 and TRBJ2-7; the match to TRBD2 covers 8 bases. CDR3 size: 15 residues. The germline gives CDR1 SNHLY, CDR2 FYNNEI. Losses at the gene ends were 6 bases for V and 0 bases for J; bases not matched to a gene: 7. CDR3 amino acids: CASRRIAGSSYEQYF. The CDR3, as DNA: TGTGCCAGCAGGAGGATAGCGGGGAGCTCCTACGAGCAGTACTTC.

J is TRBJ2-5 and V is TRBV4-2; 11 bases fit TRBD2. The germline V gene encodes CDR1 LGHNA and CDR2 YNFKEQ. J lost 1 base, V lost 1 base, and 2 bases had no gene match. This CDR3 is 16 amino acids long. The DNA for the CDR3 is TGTGCCAGCAGCCAAGGGACTAGCGGGCTCCAAGAGACCCAGTACTTC. This encodes CASSQGTSGLQETQYF.

Relative to its sample, this clone is medium-sized. This rearrangement joins TRBV5-4 to TRBJ1-5; perhaps TRBD1 as D (6 bases). Trimming took off 2 bases at V and 1 base at J, with 19 bases between the two ends. CDR3 length: 18 amino acids. The germline CDR1 and CDR2 sequences are SGHNT and YYREEE (reference sequence). The CDR3 sequence is CASSLRGSGEESNQPQHF. CDR3 DNA sequence: TGTGCCAGCAGCTTAAGGGGGTCAGGGGAAGAGAGCAATCAGCCCCAGCATTTT.

The V call is TRBV5-1, the J call TRBJ2-5; the match to TRBD1 covers 9 bases. CDR3 length: 14 amino acids. J gave up 5 bases and V 4 bases, and 6 bases lay outside the gene matches. Per the germline V gene, CDR1 is SGHRS and CDR2 is YFSETQ. CDR3 nucleotides: TGCGCCAGCAGCGCTACAGGGGGCAGGGAGACCCAGTACTTC. As protein: CASSATGGRETQYF.

The gene calls are TRBV5-4 and TRBJ2-1; D might be TRBD2 (7 bases). Germline V lookup: CDR1 SGHNT, CDR2 YYREEE (reference sequence). V dropped 7 bases and J dropped 6 bases, with 23 bases sitting between them. The CDR3 contains 16 residues. CDR3 nucleotides: TGTGCCAGCCACTCCAGGGGAGGGGGGGTAACCAATGAGCAGTTCTTC. Translated, it gives CASHSRGGGVTNEQFF.

The V and J genes are TRBV11-2 and TRBJ2-3; 8 bases map to TRBD2. The CDR3 consists of 14 residues. CDR1 SGHAT and CDR2 FQNNGV come from the germline V gene. V lost 3 bases, J lost 6 bases, and 5 bases stayed unmatched. This CDR3 reads CASSLRRGEDTQYF. The DNA of the CDR3 is TGTGCCAGCAGCTTGCGGCGGGGGGAGGATACGCAGTATTTT.

The chain carries TRBV7-2 and TRBJ2-1; 8 bases line up with TRBD2. J was trimmed by 8 bases and V by 2 bases; bases with no gene match: 11. Germline assignment: CDR1 SGHTA and CDR2 FQGNSA. The CDR3 is 16 residues long. CDR3 nucleotide sequence: TGTGCCAGCAGCTTAAAGATGCGGGGGGCCTGGGATGAGCAGTTCTTC. Its protein product is CASSLKMRGAWDEQFF.

The chain couples TRBV6-6 to TRBJ1-1; 11 bases agree with TRBD1. The V gene's germline CDR1 is MNHNY and CDR2 SVGAGI (reference sequence). V gave up 6 bases and J gave up 5 bases; unmatched junction bases: 11. This CDR3 contains 16 residues. This CDR3 is CASSQRTGGWNTEAFF. The CDR3 DNA reads as TGTGCCAGCAGCCAAAGGACAGGGGGCTGGAATACTGAAGCTTTCTTT.

This clone was detected once. The chain joins TRBV6-6 to TRBJ1-2, with 7 nucleotides matching TRBD1. The CDR3 is 14 amino acids. V was clipped by 4 bases and J by 4 bases; unmatched bases: 6. Per germline, CDR1 MNHNY and CDR2 SVGAGI (reference sequence). CDR3 region: CASSSQGTVYGYTF. For the CDR3, the DNA is TGTGCCAGCAGTTCACAGGGGACCGTCTATGGCTACACCTTC.

V gene TRBV4-1 combines with J gene TRBJ2-7; TRBD1 matches 11 bases. Germline loops: CDR1 MGHRA, CDR2 YSYEKL. Unmatched junction bases numbered 10, after V lost 0 bases and J lost 6 bases. This CDR3 has 17 residues. This CDR3 is CASSQEGVPGQGGEQYF. The CDR3 DNA follows: TGCGCCAGCAGCCAAGAGGGGGTACCGGGACAGGGGGGCGAGCAGTACTTC.

CDR3 bases: TGTGCCAGCAGTTTCCAGGGGGCCGGGGAGCTGTTTTTT. It yields the protein CASSFQGAGELFF. This chain links TRBV27 with TRBJ2-2; 7 bases are a match to TRBD1. The CDR3 runs 13 residues. The J segment lost 6 bases and the V segment lost 3 bases, leaving 1 base of the junction unmatched. Germline V gene lookup returns CDR1 MNHEY and CDR2 SMNVEV (reference sequence).

V usage is TRBV6-5 and J usage is TRBJ1-2; a weak D match, TRBD1 (5 bases). CDR3 length: 14 amino acids. Deletions cut 5 bases from V and 5 bases from J, with 15 bases between. Germline CDR1 reads MNHEY; CDR2 reads SVGAGI. CDR3 DNA sequence: TGTGCCAGCAGTCCCCGGGGGTGGGGGTATGGCTACACCTTC. It is translated as CASSPRGWGYGYTF.

The chain combines TRBV29-1 with TRBJ1-1; D gene ambiguous. This CDR3 region has 13 residues. Trimming cost V 1 base and J 5 bases, with 11 bases left between them. CDR1 is SQVTM, CDR2 ANQGSEA, per germline. CDR3 coding DNA: TGCAGCGTTGAAGGGAGGTTCGGAACTGAAGCTTTCTTT. Translation: CSVEGRFGTEAFF.

V and J are TRBV6-5 and TRBJ1-3; no definite D call. Germline V gives CDR1 MNHEY, CDR2 SVGAGI. V was shortened by 6 bases and J by 0 bases, with 6 bases between the two germline ends. The CDR3 covers 13 residues. CDR3 amino acids: CASRTRSGNTIYF. The CDR3 bases are TGTGCCAGCAGGACACGCTCTGGAAACACCATATATTTT.

The J gene is TRBJ2-1, the V gene TRBV15; D perhaps matches TRBD1 (5 bases). Trimming stripped 7 bases from V and 4 bases from J, with 14 bases between. This CDR3 comprises 14 residues. From germline, CDR1 is LNHNV and CDR2 YYDKDF (reference sequence). The CDR3 nucleotides read TGTGCCACCACCCCTCTGAAGGGGTACAATGAGCAGTTCTTC. This encodes CATTPLKGYNEQFF.

This CDR3 is CASSVAFAAAGSGNTIYF. The CDR3 DNA reads TGTGCCAGCAGCGTTGCTTTCGCGGCGGCGGGCTCTGGAAACACCATATATTTT. V and J are TRBV9 and TRBJ1-3; no definite D call. Between the trimmed V and J ends, which lost 2 bases and 0 bases, there was a span of 18 bases. The CDR3 consists of 18 residues. Germline CDR1 and CDR2: SGDLS and YYNGEE.

CDR3 protein: CASSGQGKGYTF. CDR3 bases: TGTGCCAGCAGCGGACAGGGCAAGGGCTACACCTTC. The chain joins TRBV11-1 to TRBJ1-2; TRBD1 matches at 8 bases. Looked up from germline, CDR1 is SGHAT and CDR2 is FQDESV (reference sequence). The junction had 4 bases not matched to a gene; V was cut back by 5 bases and J by 8 bases. This CDR3 contains 12 residues.

J is TRBJ2-2 and V is TRBV27, with 12 positions matching TRBD2. The CDR3 length is 16 residues. Germline CDR1 is MNHEY and CDR2 is SMNVEV (reference sequence). After removal of 6 bases from V and 4 bases from J, the junction contained 6 bases not matched to a gene. CDR3 nucleotide sequence: TGTGCCAGCAGGCCTTGGACTAGCGGGGCCACCGGGGAGCTGTTTTTT. The encoded protein is CASRPWTSGATGELFF.

The count of this clone is one. The chain links TRBV25-1 to TRBJ2-1; TRBD2 agrees at 9 bases. There are 18 residues in the CDR3. The V and J ends lost 8 bases and 0 bases, in that order; junction bases with no gene match: 14. CDR1 MGHDK and CDR2 SYGVNS come from the germline V gene. The chain's CDR3 is CASLSNMGGRDSYNEQFF. The DNA for the CDR3 is TGTGCCAGCCTTAGCAATATGGGCGGGAGGGACTCCTACAATGAGCAGTTCTTC.

The rearrangement uses TRBV19 and TRBJ2-6; 12 bases align to TRBD1. The CDR3 covers 18 residues. Unmatched junction bases numbered 9, after V lost 5 bases and J lost 4 bases. Germline-derived CDR1 and CDR2 are LNHDA and SQIVND (reference sequence). CDR3 sequence reads: CASSLRGQGARGANVLTF. The DNA of the CDR3 is TGTGCCAGTAGTTTACGGGGACAGGGGGCGCGAGGGGCCAACGTCCTGACTTTC.